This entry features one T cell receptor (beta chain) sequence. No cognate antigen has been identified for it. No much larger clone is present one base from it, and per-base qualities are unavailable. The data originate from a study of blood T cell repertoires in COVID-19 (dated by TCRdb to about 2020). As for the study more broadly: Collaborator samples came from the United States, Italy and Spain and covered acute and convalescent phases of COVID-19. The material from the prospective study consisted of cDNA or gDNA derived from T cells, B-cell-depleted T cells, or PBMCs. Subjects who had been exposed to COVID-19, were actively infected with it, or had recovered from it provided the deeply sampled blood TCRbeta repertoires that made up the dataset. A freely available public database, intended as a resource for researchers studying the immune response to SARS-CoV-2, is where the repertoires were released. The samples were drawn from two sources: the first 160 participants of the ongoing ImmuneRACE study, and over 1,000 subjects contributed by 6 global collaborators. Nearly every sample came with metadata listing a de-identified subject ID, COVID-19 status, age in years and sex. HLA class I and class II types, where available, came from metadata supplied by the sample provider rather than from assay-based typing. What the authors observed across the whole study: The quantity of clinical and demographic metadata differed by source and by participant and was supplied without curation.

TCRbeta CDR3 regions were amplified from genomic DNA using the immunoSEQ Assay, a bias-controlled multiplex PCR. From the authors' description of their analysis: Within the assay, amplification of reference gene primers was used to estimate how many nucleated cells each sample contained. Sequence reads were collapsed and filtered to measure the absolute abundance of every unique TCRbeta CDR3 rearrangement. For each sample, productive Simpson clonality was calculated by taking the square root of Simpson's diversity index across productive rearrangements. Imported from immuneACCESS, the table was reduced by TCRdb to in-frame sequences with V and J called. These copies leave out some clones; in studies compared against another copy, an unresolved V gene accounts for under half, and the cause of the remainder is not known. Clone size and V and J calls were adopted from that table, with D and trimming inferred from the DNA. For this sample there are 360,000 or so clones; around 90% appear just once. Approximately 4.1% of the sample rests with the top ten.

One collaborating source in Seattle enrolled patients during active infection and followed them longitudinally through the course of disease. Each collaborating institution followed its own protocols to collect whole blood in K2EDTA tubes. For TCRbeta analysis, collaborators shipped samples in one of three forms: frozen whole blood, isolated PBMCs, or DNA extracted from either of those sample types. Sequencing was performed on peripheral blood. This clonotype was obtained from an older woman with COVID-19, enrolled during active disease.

The encoded CDR3 is CASGYSNTEAFF. The DNA sequence reads TGTGCTAGTGGTTACTCGAACACTGAAGCTTTCTTT. Rearrangement joined TRBV12-5 to TRBJ1-1, with no reliable assignment of the D segment. The V end loses 4 bases and the J end loses 1 base, and a stretch of 4 bases separates them. The germline V gene encodes CDR1 LGHNT and CDR2 FRNRAP. The CDR3 runs 12 residues from the cysteine to the phenylalanine. The CDR3 DNA has 36 bases and is translated from base 1.